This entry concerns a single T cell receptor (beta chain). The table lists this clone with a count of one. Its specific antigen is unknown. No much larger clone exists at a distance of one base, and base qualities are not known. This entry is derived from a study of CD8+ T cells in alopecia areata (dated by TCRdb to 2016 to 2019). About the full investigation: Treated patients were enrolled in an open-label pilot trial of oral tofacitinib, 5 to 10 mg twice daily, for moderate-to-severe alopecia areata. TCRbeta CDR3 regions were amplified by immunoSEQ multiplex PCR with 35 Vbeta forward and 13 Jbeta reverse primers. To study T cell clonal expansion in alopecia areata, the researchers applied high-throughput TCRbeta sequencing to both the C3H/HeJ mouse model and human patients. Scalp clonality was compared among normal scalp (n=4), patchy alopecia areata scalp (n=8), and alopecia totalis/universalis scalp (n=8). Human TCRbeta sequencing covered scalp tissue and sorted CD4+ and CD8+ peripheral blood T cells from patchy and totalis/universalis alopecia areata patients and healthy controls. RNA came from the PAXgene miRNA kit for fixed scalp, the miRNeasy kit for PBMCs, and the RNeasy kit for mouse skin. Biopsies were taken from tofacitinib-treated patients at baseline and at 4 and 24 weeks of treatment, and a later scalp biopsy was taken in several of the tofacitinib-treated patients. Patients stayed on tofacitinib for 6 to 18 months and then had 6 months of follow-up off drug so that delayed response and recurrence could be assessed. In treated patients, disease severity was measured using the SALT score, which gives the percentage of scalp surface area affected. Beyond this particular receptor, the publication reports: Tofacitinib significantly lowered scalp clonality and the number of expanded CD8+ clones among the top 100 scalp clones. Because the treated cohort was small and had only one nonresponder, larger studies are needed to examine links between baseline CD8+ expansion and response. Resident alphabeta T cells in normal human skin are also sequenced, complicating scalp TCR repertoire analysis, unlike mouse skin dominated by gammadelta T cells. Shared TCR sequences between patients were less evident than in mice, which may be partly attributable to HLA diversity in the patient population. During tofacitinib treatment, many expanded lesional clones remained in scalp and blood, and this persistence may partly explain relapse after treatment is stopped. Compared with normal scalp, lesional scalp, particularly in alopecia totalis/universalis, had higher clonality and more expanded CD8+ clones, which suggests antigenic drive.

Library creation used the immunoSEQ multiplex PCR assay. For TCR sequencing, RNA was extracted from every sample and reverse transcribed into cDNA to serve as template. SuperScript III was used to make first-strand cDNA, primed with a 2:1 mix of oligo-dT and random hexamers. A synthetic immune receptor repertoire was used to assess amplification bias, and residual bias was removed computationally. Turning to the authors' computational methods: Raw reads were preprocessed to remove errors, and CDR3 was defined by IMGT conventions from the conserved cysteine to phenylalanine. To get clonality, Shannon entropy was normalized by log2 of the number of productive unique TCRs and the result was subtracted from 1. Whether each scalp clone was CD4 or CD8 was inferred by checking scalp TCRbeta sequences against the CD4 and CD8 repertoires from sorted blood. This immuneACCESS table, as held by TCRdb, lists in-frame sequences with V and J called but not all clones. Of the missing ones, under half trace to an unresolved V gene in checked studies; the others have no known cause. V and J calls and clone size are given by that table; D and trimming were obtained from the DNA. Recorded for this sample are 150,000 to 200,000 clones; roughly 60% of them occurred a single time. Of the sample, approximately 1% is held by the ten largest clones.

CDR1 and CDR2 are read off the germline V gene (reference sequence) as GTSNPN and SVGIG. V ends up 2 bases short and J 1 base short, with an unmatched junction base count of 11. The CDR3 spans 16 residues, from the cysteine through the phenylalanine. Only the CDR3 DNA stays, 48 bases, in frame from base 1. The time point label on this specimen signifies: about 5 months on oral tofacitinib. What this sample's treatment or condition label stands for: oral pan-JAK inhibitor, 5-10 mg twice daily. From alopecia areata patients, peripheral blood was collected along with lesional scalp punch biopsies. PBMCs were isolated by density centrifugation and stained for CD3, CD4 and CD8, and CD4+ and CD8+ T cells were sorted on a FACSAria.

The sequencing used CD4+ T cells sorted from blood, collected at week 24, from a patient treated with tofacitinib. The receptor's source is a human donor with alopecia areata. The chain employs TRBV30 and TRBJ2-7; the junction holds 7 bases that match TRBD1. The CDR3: CAWSLRGQKVSYEQYF. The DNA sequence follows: TGTGCCTGGAGTCTACGGGGACAGAAAGTTTCCTACGAGCAGTACTTC.